Each of the 25 T cell receptor beta chains below was sequenced from the same sample in a study of blood T cell repertoires in COVID-19. Produced via immunoSEQ multiplex PCR; TCRdb's table is partial and in-frame only. The sample comprises approximately 260,000 clones, approximately 79% of which are singletons, and approximately 4% rests with the top ten. Sequencing input: peripheral blood. The receptors derive from a woman aged 40 to 50 with active or convalescent COVID-19.

J is TRBJ2-7 and V is TRBV6-6, with TRBD2 matching 14 bases. Germline CDR1 is MNHNY and CDR2 is SVGAGI (reference sequence). The V and J ends lost 6 bases and 5 bases, in that order; junction bases with no gene match: 9. The CDR3 runs to 16 residues. The CDR3 nucleotides are TGTGCCAGCAGAAGCATGACTAGCGGGGGGGTGAACGAGCAGTACTTC. The encoded protein is CASRSMTSGGVNEQYF.

The chain couples TRBV14 to TRBJ2-1; TRBD2 aligns across 9 bases. This CDR3 is built from 15 residues. The V segment lost 4 bases and the J segment 1 base; nucleotides outside the gene matches: 2. Germline V gene sequence: CDR1 SGHDN, CDR2 FVKESK. CDR3 residues: CASSPLAGSYNEQFF. The CDR3 nucleotides read TGTGCCAGCAGCCCCCTAGCGGGATCCTACAATGAGCAGTTCTTC.

The chain links TRBV14 to TRBJ1-2, with 9 nucleotides matching TRBD1. The CDR3 totals 14 residues. Looked up from germline, CDR1 is SGHDN and CDR2 is FVKESK. The V gene end was trimmed by 3 bases and the J gene end by 7 bases; junction bases not matched to a gene: 6. The CDR3 DNA reads as TGTGCCAGCAGCCACAGGACAGGGGCTGGTGGCTACACCTTC. Protein: CASSHRTGAGGYTF.

This clone was observed once. The V and J genes are TRBV18 and TRBJ1-2; TRBD1 might be the D (5 bases). V was shortened by 1 base and J by 3 bases, with 27 bases between the two germline ends. The length of the CDR3 is 20 residues. The germline V gene has CDR1 KGHSH and CDR2 LQKENI. CDR3 sequence (DNA): TGTGCCAGCTCACCACGGGCGTACCGGGACTCCACGGGGGGGGACTATGGCTACACCTTC. Residues: CASSPRAYRDSTGGDYGYTF.

In the case of this clone: The junction departs from germline at one end; a sequencing error may be responsible. CDR3 sequence (DNA): TGTGCCAGTAGCAACTACCGGGACAGGGGGAAGAATTTT. It encodes CASSNYRDRGKNF. V is TRBV19 and J is TRBJ1-5; 11 nucleotides align to TRBD1. CDR1 and CDR2 from the germline V gene are LNHDA and SQIVND (reference sequence). This CDR3 has 13 residues.

The chain links TRBV19 to TRBJ1-2; 7 nucleotides agree with TRBD1. The V gene's germline CDR1 is LNHDA and CDR2 SQIVND (reference sequence). This CDR3 is built from 13 residues. J gave up 5 bases and V 3 bases, and 3 bases lay outside the gene matches. The CDR3, as DNA: TGTGCCAGTAGTATTGGGGACAGATATGGCTACACCTTC. This translates into CASSIGDRYGYTF.

V usage is TRBV7-3 and J usage is TRBJ2-3; TRBD2 matches 8 bases. J gave up 1 base and V 2 bases, and 5 bases lay outside the gene matches. The CDR3 extends over 16 amino acids. From germline, CDR1 is SGHTA and CDR2 FQGTGA. This CDR3 is CASSLSSGGRTDTQYF. CDR3 nucleotide sequence: TGTGCCAGCAGCTTATCCAGCGGGGGACGCACAGATACGCAGTATTTT.

CDR3 DNA sequence: TGTGCCAGCAGCGGGACAGGGGATCGCGGGGAGCTGTTTTTT. Amino acid sequence: CASSGTGDRGELFF. This rearrangement joins TRBV9 to TRBJ2-2; 9 nucleotides match TRBD1. The CDR3 spans 14 residues. Germline V gene lookup returns CDR1 SGDLS and CDR2 YYNGEE. V was pared by 3 bases and J by 7 bases, with 4 bases of the junction left unmatched.

This clone was counted once. The CDR3 region has the DNA TGTGCCAGCAGCTCCGGGCAGGGCTTCACAGATACGCAGTATTTT. Translation gives CASSSGQGFTDTQYF. The chain employs TRBV6-6 and TRBJ2-3; perhaps TRBD1 as D (5 bases). The germline CDR1 and CDR2 sequences are MNHNY and SVGAGI (reference sequence). This CDR3 is built from 15 residues. Between the trimmed V and J ends, which lost 6 bases and 2 bases, there was a span of 15 bases.

The chain recombines TRBV28 with TRBJ1-5; 9 nucleotides match TRBD1. This CDR3 contains 17 residues. Trimming removed 3 bases from V and 0 bases from J; junction bases left unmatched: 6. The V gene's germline CDR1 is MDHEN and CDR2 SYDVKM. The DNA for the CDR3 is TGTGCCAGCAGTTTGTCCACAGGGGGCACTAGCAATCAGCCCCAGCATTTT. It encodes CASSLSTGGTSNQPQHF.

J is TRBJ1-4 and V is TRBV4-2; 10 positions match TRBD1. This CDR3 has 16 amino acids. Germline assignment: CDR1 LGHNA and CDR2 YNFKEQ. V was clipped by 3 bases and J by 3 bases; unmatched bases: 4. CDR3 nucleotide sequence: TGTGCCAGCAGCCAGGGACAGGGGCTCTCTAATGAAAAACTGTTTTTT. Its protein is CASSQGQGLSNEKLFF.

The chain carries TRBV10-1 and TRBJ2-5, with TRBD2 identical over 10 bases. CDR1 and CDR2 (germline): WNHNN, SYGVQD (reference sequence). CDR3 length equals 15 residues. Trimming took 2 bases from V and 5 from J; bases not matched to a gene: 5. The CDR3: CASSEASGLAETQYF. CDR3 DNA sequence: TGCGCCAGCAGTGAGGCCTCGGGACTAGCGGAGACCCAGTACTTC.

This clone was seen a handful of times. The chain employs TRBV12-3 or TRBV12-4 and TRBJ1-2, with a weak D call TRBD1 (5 bases). The CDR3 extends over 13 amino acids. V lost 2 bases and J 6 bases, leaving 10 bases between the germline ends. The CDR3 DNA reads TGTGCCAGCAGTTTACCAGGGCGTGATGGCTACACCTTC. Translating gives CASSLPGRDGYTF.

The chain carries TRBV5-1 and TRBJ2-3; TRBD2 aligns across 8 bases. The V and J ends lost 5 bases and 4 bases, in that order; junction bases with no gene match: 9. The CDR3 is 15 residues long. The germline CDR1 and CDR2 sequences are SGHRS and YFSETQ. The CDR3 nucleotides are TGCGCCAGCAGTGAAGCGGGGGCAGTCTCAGATACGCAGTATTTT. Residues: CASSEAGAVSDTQYF.

The rearrangement uses TRBV7-8 and TRBJ2-7; no clear D gene. Germline CDR1 reads SGHVS; CDR2 reads FQNEAQ. This CDR3 region has 13 residues. V gave up 0 bases and J gave up 1 base, with 4 bases separating them. CDR3 protein: CASSLAQSYEQYV. The CDR3, as DNA: TGTGCCAGCAGCTTAGCGCAGTCCTACGAGCAGTACGTC.

The chain joins TRBV15 to TRBJ2-1; tentatively, D is TRBD2 (5 bases). CDR3 length: 12 amino acids. Trimming removed 0 bases at V and 9 bases at J, with 6 bases between. Germline CDR1 reads LNHNV; CDR2 reads YYDKDF (reference sequence). This CDR3 reads CATSRDRGEQFF. CDR3 coding DNA: TGTGCCACCAGCAGAGATCGGGGTGAGCAGTTCTTC. The full variable domain, completed using reference TRBV15 and TRBJ2-1, is DAMVIQNPRYQVTQFGKPVTLSCSQTLNHNVMYWYQQKSSQAPKLLFHYYDKDFNNEADTPDNFQSRRPNTSFCFLDIRSPGLGDTAMYLCATSRDRGEQFFGPGTRLTVL.

The chain uses TRBV11-2 and TRBJ1-1; perhaps TRBD1 as D (5 bases). The germline gives CDR1 SGHAT, CDR2 FQNNGV. This CDR3 has 14 residues. Between the trimmed V and J ends, which lost 5 bases and 0 bases, there was a span of 10 bases. CDR3 sequence reads: CASSPDILNTEAFF. The DNA of the CDR3 is TGTGCCAGCAGCCCGGACATCTTGAACACTGAAGCTTTCTTT.

The J gene is TRBJ2-6, the V gene TRBV28, with D hard to call. The CDR3 spans 15 residues. Germline CDR1 and CDR2: MDHEN and SYDVKM. V lost 6 bases, J lost 0 bases, and 9 bases lay in between. The DNA for the CDR3 is TGTGCCAGCAGCACTCCAGGCTCTGGGGCCAACGTCCTGACTTTC. Amino acids: CASSTPGSGANVLTF. Variable domain in full (rest from reference TRBV28 and TRBJ2-6): DVKVTQSSRYLVKRTGEKVFLECVQDMDHENMFWYRQDPGLGLRLIYFSYDVKMKEKGDIPEGYSVSREKKERFSLILESASTNQTSMYLCASSTPGSGANVLTFGAGSRLTVL.

This chain uses TRBV11-2 with TRBJ2-1, with 8 nucleotides matching TRBD1. V was clipped by 9 bases and J by 7 bases; unmatched bases: 14. The CDR3 is 15 residues long. The germline CDR1 and CDR2 sequences are SGHAT and FQNNGV. CDR3 amino acids: CASNFGRQGINEQFF. The CDR3 coding sequence is TGTGCCAGTAACTTCGGCCGACAGGGGATTAATGAGCAGTTCTTC.

The V and J genes are TRBV6-5 and TRBJ1-6; possible D gene TRBD1, 6 bases. Trimming pared 2 bases from V and 6 bases from J, leaving 11 bases between. The CDR3 runs to 15 residues. Germline CDR1 is MNHEY and CDR2 is SVGAGI. CDR3 sequence (DNA): TGTGCCAGCAGTTACCAGGGACAAGCTAATTCACCCCTCCACTTT. Protein product: CASSYQGQANSPLHF.

The chain carries TRBV14 and TRBJ2-3; the D gene is possibly TRBD2 (5 bases). Trimming left V 1 base short and J 4 bases short, with 6 bases between. The germline V gene has CDR1 SGHDN and CDR2 FVKESK. CDR3 size: 13 residues. As DNA, the CDR3 is TGTGCCAGCAGCCAAGCGGGATCAGATACGCAGTATTTT. The encoded protein is CASSQAGSDTQYF. Together with reference TRBV14 and TRBJ2-3, the CDR3 gives the full variable domain: EAGVTQFPSHSVIEKGQTVTLRCDPISGHDNLYWYRRVMGKEIKFLLHFVKESKQDESGMPNNRFLAERTGGTYSTLKVQPAELEDSGVYFCASSQAGSDTQYFGPGTRLTVL.

This clone came up a few times. The chain has TRBV30 and TRBJ1-6, with D unresolved. CDR1 is GTSNPN, CDR2 SVGIG, per germline (reference sequence). V lost 0 bases and J lost 7, with 7 bases in between. This CDR3 has 13 residues. CDR3 in DNA: TGTGCCTGGAGTGTACGTGAGAATTCACCCCTCCACTTT. Amino acids: CAWSVRENSPLHF.

This chain joins TRBV24-1 and TRBJ1-2, with 8 nucleotides matching TRBD1. CDR1 and CDR2 (germline): KGHDR, SFDVKD. V lost 3 bases and J lost 4; bases outside the gene matches: 6. The CDR3 totals 15 residues. Here the CDR3 DNA reads TGTGCCACCAGTGATCCCGGGACAGGCTCCTATGGCTACACCTTC. This sequence encodes CATSDPGTGSYGYTF.

This chain joins TRBV19 and TRBJ1-5, with D hard to call. The germline V gene has CDR1 LNHDA and CDR2 SQIVND (reference sequence). The length of the CDR3 is 14 residues. The V gene lost 5 bases and the J gene lost 2 bases, with 10 bases spanning the gap. The CDR3 region is CASSLAGGNQPQHF. Here the CDR3 DNA reads TGTGCCAGTAGTTTGGCCGGGGGCAATCAGCCCCAGCATTTT.

Turning to this clone: A junction end diverges from the germline sequence, so it may reflect a read error. This chain links TRBV7-3 with TRBJ1-3; 7 bases align to TRBD1. The CDR3 contains 15 residues. CDR1 SGHTA and CDR2 FQGTGA come from the germline V gene. The CDR3 nucleotides read TGTGCCAGCAGCGTAACAGGGGATTCTGGAAACACCATATATTTT. It codes for CASSVTGDSGNTIYF.